This T cell receptor (beta chain) was found in a study of response to subunit inactivated influenza vaccine. This clonotype was seen only a few times. TCRdb ran MiXCR on the RT-PCR reads and lists one entry per CDR3 protein. The repertoire holds about 520,000 distinct CDR3 sequences, with 9.5% to 13% as singletons. V lost 5 bases and J lost 5; bases outside the gene matches: 13. The CDR3 consists of 17 residues. Germline loops: CDR1 MNHEY, CDR2 SVGEGT. Sample: PBMCs from blood, taken roughly 47 days after vaccination. V gene TRBV6-2 or TRBV6-3 combines with J gene TRBJ2-2, with TRBD1 matching over 8 bases. The TCR was taken from a man in his forties or fifties who received an inactivated influenza vaccine. CDR3 DNA sequence: TGTGCCAGCAGTCTATCCCCGGGACAGGTGACTACCGGGGAGCTGTTTTTT. The encoded protein is CASSLSPGQVTTGELFF.